This record covers a single T cell receptor (beta chain). Its antigen is as yet unknown. This specimen belongs to a study of T cells in localized non-small cell lung cancer. Produced via immunoSEQ multiplex PCR; TCRdb's table is partial and in-frame only. The sample lists around 83,000 clones, 80% occurring once. The ends lost 4 bases at V and 5 bases at J; junction bases unmatched: 8. The CDR3 runs 15 residues. Germline-derived CDR1 and CDR2 are MNHEY and SMNVEV (reference sequence). Study-level points and caveats: Sequencing was restricted to one tumor region; therefore, heterogeneity remains possible.

The gene calls are TRBV27 and TRBJ1-5; 7 positions agree with TRBD1. The TCR sequence derives from a man aged 40 to 70 with stage II squamous cell lung carcinoma. The specimen comprised PBMCs, sampled before any cancer treatment. DNA of the CDR3: TGTGCCAGCAGTTCCCGGGACAGCTTTCATCAGCCCCAGCATTTT. As protein: CASSSRDSFHQPQHF.